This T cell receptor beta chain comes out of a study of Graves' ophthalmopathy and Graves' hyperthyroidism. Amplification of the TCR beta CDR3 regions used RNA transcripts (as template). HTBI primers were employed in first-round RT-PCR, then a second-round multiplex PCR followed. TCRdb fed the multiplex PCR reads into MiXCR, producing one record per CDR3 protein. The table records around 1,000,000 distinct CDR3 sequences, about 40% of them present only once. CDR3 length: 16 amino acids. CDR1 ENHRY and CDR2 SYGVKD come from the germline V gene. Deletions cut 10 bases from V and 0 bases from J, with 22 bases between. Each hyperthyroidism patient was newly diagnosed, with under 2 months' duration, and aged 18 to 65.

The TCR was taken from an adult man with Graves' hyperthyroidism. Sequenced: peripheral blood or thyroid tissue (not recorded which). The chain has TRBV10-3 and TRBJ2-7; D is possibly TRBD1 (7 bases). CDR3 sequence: CASRRAEGAISYEQYF. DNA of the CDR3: TGTGCCAGCAGGAGGGCCGAGGGGGCTATCTCCTACGAGCAGTACTTC.